Shown below are 11 T cell receptor beta chains from a single sample sequenced in a study of T cell responses to AZD1222 COVID-19 vaccine. Produced via immunoSEQ multiplex PCR; TCRdb's table is partial and in-frame only. The table shows some 180,000 clones, with roughly nine tenths occurring only once. Sequences were derived from peripheral blood, sampled 28 days after the second AZD1222 dose. These receptors were taken from an adult who received the AZD1222 COVID-19 vaccine.

This clone was counted a single time. The chain joins TRBV6-1 to TRBJ2-5; D remains ambiguous. The CDR3 spans 14 residues. V was clipped by 3 bases and J by 3 bases, with 11 bases between them. Looked up from germline, CDR1 is MNHNS and CDR2 is SASEGT. Here the CDR3 reads CASSDLGLKETQYF. The CDR3 DNA follows: TGTGCCAGCAGTGATTTAGGGCTTAAAGAGACCCAGTACTTC.

The chain recombines TRBV27 with TRBJ2-7, with D possibly being TRBD2 (6 bases). This CDR3 comprises 14 residues. In germline, CDR1 is MNHEY, CDR2 SMNVEV (reference sequence). V was cut by 4 bases and J by 5 bases, with 15 bases left in between. CDR3 sequence (DNA): TGTGCCAGCAGTTCCCCCGGGGAGCGGGACGAGCAGTACTTC. Translated, it gives CASSSPGERDEQYF.

This clone was counted a single time. The gene calls are TRBV7-9 and TRBJ1-2; 7 bases agree with TRBD1. Germline V CDR1 and CDR2: SEHNR, FQNEAQ (reference sequence). The CDR3 runs 11 residues. The junction had 5 bases not matched to a gene; V was cut back by 4 bases and J by 12 bases. CDR3 nucleotide sequence: TGTGCCAGCAGCTCGGGACAGAGAAACACCTTC. It is translated as CASSSGQRNTF.

The J gene is TRBJ2-7, the V gene TRBV10-3; a weak D match, TRBD2 (6 bases). This CDR3 contains 12 residues. The ends were cut back, 2 bases at V and 8 bases at J, with 10 bases in the middle. The germline gives CDR1 ENHRY, CDR2 SYGVKD. CDR3 nucleotides: TGTGCCATCAGTGAGCGGAGGGAGAAGCAGTACTTC. This codes for CAISERREKQYF.

This chain connects TRBV4-1 to TRBJ1-5; D is possibly TRBD1 (5 bases). The CDR3 covers 17 residues. From germline, CDR1 is MGHRA and CDR2 YSYEKL. Trimming stripped 1 base from V and 2 bases from J, with 15 bases between. The DNA for the CDR3 is TGCGCCAGCAGCCAAGTTAGCGGCTGGGGCGGCAATCAGCCCCAGCATTTT. It translates to CASSQVSGWGGNQPQHF.

The chain recombines TRBV6-5 with TRBJ2-7; 8 bases map to TRBD1. V lost 6 bases and J lost 3; bases outside the gene matches: 4. Per germline, CDR1 MNHEY and CDR2 SVGAGI. CDR3 length equals 13 residues. The DNA of the CDR3 is TGTGCCAGCAGCCGGGACAGGAGCTACGAGCAGTACTTC. Translation: CASSRDRSYEQYF.

This chain's CDR3 is CGTSGSRGEQFF. The DNA for the CDR3 is TGTGGTACTAGCGGGAGCCGGGGTGAGCAGTTCTTC. The rearrangement joins TRBV28 to TRBJ2-1; 11 nucleotides align to TRBD2. CDR1 and CDR2 (germline): MDHEN, SYDVKM. This CDR3 region has 12 residues.

V is TRBV27 and J is TRBJ2-1; 9 bases align to TRBD2. The CDR3 sequence is 17 residues long. Germline V gene sequence: CDR1 MNHEY, CDR2 SMNVEV (reference sequence). J lost 4 bases, V lost 4 bases, and 11 bases had no gene match. CDR3 amino acids: CASSSYLSGSGYNEQFF. CDR3 bases: TGTGCCAGCAGTTCATACCTTAGCGGGAGCGGATACAATGAGCAGTTCTTC.

The V gene is TRBV5-5, the J gene TRBJ2-7, with 9 bases identical to TRBD2. Germline V gene sequence: CDR1 SGHKS, CDR2 YYEKEE (reference sequence). This CDR3 region has 14 residues. V lost 0 bases to trimming and J lost 7 bases; unmatched junction nucleotides: 5. The CDR3 coding sequence is TGTGCCAGCAGCTTGGAAGGACTAGCGAGGGAGCAGTACTTC. This sequence encodes CASSLEGLAREQYF.

This sequence joins TRBV12-5 and TRBJ1-3, with D tentatively TRBD1 (5 bases). Germline loops: CDR1 LGHNT, CDR2 FRNRAP. This CDR3 region has 14 residues. Trimming removed 6 bases at V and 8 bases at J, with 17 bases between. The CDR3 coding sequence is TGTGCTAGTGGCCCGACCCCGGGGGAGGACACCATATATTTT. This translates into CASGPTPGEDTIYF.

The J gene is TRBJ1-1, the V gene TRBV7-8; D not certain. Trimming removed 1 base from V and 1 base from J, with 7 bases in between. Germline-derived CDR1 and CDR2 are SGHVS and FQNEAQ. The CDR3 runs to 14 residues. The CDR3 DNA follows: TGTGCCAGCAGCTTAGATTTGGAGAACACTGAAGCTTTCTTT. It yields the protein CASSLDLENTEAFF.